The source of this T cell receptor (beta chain) is a study of blood T cell repertoires in COVID-19. Across the whole study: From T cells, B-cell-depleted T cells, or PBMCs came the material, which was cDNA or gDNA.

Repertoires were generated with immunoSEQ multiplex PCR, while TCRdb's copy carries only in-frame clones and drops some. This sample has some 280,000 clones; more than 80% occur once, and the top ten carry approximately 3%. The CDR3 spans 17 residues. Germline CDR1 SGHNT, CDR2 YENEEA. V shed 1 base and J shed 3 bases, with 18 bases lying between them. The chain links TRBV11-3 to TRBJ1-1; D is unresolved. The TCR comes from a young woman with active or convalescent COVID-19. Material: peripheral blood. This CDR3 is CASSLVESRGRDTEAFF. CDR3 nucleotides: TGTGCCAGCAGCTTAGTTGAGAGCCGGGGTCGGGACACTGAAGCTTTCTTT. The full variable domain, in which reference TRBV11-3 and TRBJ1-1 provide the parts outside the CDR3, is EAGVVQSPRYKIIEKKQPVAFWCNPISGHNTLYWYLQNLGQGPELLIRYENEEAVDDSQLPKDRFSAERLKGVDSTLKIQPAELGDSAVYLCASSLVESRGRDTEAFFGQGTRLTVV.